These 10 T cell receptor beta chains came from one sample sequenced in a study of T cells in Graves' hyperthyroidism and ophthalmopathy. Researchers took RNA transcripts and amplified the TCR beta CDR3 regions from them. The HTBI set primed first-round TCR CDR3 RT-PCR. TCRdb reanalysed the multiplex PCR reads using MiXCR and keeps one entry per CDR3 protein. The sample yields approximately 400,000 distinct CDR3 sequences, 15% to 20% seen once. What was sequenced was blood. These receptors were taken from a woman aged 18-35 years with Graves' hyperthyroidism.

This clonotype showed up many times. This chain connects TRBV20-1 to TRBJ2-4, with 8 positions matching TRBD2. The CDR3 runs 17 residues. The germline V gene encodes CDR1 DFQATT and CDR2 SNEGSKA (reference sequence). Trimming cost V 3 bases and J 1 base; bases outside gene matches: 11. The CDR3 DNA is TGCAGTGCTAGCCCACTACCAGCGGGGGTGGCCAAAAACATTCAGTACTTC. Translation: CSASPLPAGVAKNIQYF.

This clonotype was counted ten times or more. The rearrangement uses TRBV6-2 or TRBV6-3 and TRBJ1-1; D unclear. The CDR3 has 11 amino acids. V lost 6 bases to trimming and J lost 7 bases, with 9 bases between them. Germline V gene data show CDR1 as MNHEY and CDR2 as SVGEGT. Here the CDR3 reads CASSDGIEAFF. For the CDR3, the DNA is TGTGCCAGCAGCGACGGAATTGAAGCTTTCTTT.

With regard to this clonotype: A single base separates this from a much larger clone, so it may be a read error. The chain carries TRBV12-3 or TRBV12-4 and TRBJ1-1; D possibly corresponds to TRBD1 (5 bases). The CDR3 is 14 amino acids. The CDR3 bases are TGTGCCAGCAGCAAGGGACCCGGGAACACTGAAGCTTGCTTT. Translated, it gives CASSKGPGNTEACF.

This clonotype was observed a handful of times. The chain joins TRBV9 to TRBJ1-1; D is possibly TRBD1 (6 bases). This CDR3 comprises 15 residues. CDR1 and CDR2 (germline): SGDLS, YYNGEE. Trimming cost V 0 bases and J 4 bases, with 13 bases left between them. The CDR3 reads CASSVAGGLGTEAFF. The CDR3 DNA reads TGTGCCAGCAGCGTAGCTGGGGGCCTGGGCACTGAAGCTTTCTTT.

The V gene is TRBV2, the J gene TRBJ1-5; D gene ambiguous. Germline V gives CDR1 SNHLY, CDR2 FYNNEI. Trimming pared 4 bases from V and 5 bases from J, leaving 12 bases between. The CDR3 is made up of 14 amino acids. CDR3 amino acids: CASSGNSGDQPQHF. The CDR3 DNA sequence: TGTGCCAGCAGTGGAAACTCCGGGGATCAGCCCCAGCATTTT.

This clonotype occurred many times. The chain is built from TRBV6-1 and TRBJ1-1; tentatively, D is TRBD1 (6 bases). Germline V gene lookup returns CDR1 MNHNS and CDR2 SASEGT. The CDR3 is made up of 14 amino acids. V lost 5 bases and J 4 bases, leaving 14 bases between the germline ends. The CDR3 sequence: CASSPQQGGTEAFF. The CDR3 bases are TGTGCCAGCAGTCCTCAACAGGGTGGCACTGAAGCTTTCTTT.

The table lists this clonotype with many counts. The V call is TRBV11-2, the J call TRBJ1-5, with a possible D match to TRBD1 (6 bases). Germline V gene sequence: CDR1 SGHAT, CDR2 FQNNGV. Trimming pared 8 bases from V and 3 bases from J, leaving 11 bases between. The CDR3 has 13 residues. CDR3 region: CASARGLNQPQHF. The CDR3 nucleotides are TGTGCCAGCGCCAGGGGCCTCAATCAGCCCCAGCATTTT.

This clonotype came up many times. The chain joins TRBV6-1 to TRBJ1-1; no definite D call. With 3 bases removed from V and 1 base from J, the gap between germline ends came to 9 bases. This CDR3 has 14 amino acids. CDR1 is MNHNS and CDR2 is SASEGT in the germline V gene. In DNA, the CDR3 is TGTGCCAGCAGTGAGAGGGTAAGGAACACTGAAGCTTTCTTT. It is translated as CASSERVRNTEAFF.

The V and J genes are TRBV7-3 and TRBJ2-7; TRBD1 or TRBD2 may be the D gene (5 bases each). Trimming stripped 3 bases from V and 6 bases from J, with 18 bases between. The CDR3 runs to 15 residues. Germline V gene sequence: CDR1 SGHTA, CDR2 FQGTGA. Here the CDR3 reads CASSLTRDPEGEQYF. The CDR3 DNA is TGTGCCAGCAGCTTGACCCGGGACCCCGAGGGCGAGCAGTACTTC.

The chain recombines TRBV20-1 with TRBJ2-5; 12 bases map to TRBD2. The CDR3 length is 16 residues. Trimming removed 0 bases from V and 4 bases from J; junction bases left unmatched: 6. Germline values: CDR1 DFQATT, CDR2 SNEGSKA (reference sequence). This CDR3 is CSARDPTSGSPETQYF. The CDR3 DNA reads as TGCAGTGCTAGAGATCCGACTAGCGGGAGCCCAGAGACCCAGTACTTC.